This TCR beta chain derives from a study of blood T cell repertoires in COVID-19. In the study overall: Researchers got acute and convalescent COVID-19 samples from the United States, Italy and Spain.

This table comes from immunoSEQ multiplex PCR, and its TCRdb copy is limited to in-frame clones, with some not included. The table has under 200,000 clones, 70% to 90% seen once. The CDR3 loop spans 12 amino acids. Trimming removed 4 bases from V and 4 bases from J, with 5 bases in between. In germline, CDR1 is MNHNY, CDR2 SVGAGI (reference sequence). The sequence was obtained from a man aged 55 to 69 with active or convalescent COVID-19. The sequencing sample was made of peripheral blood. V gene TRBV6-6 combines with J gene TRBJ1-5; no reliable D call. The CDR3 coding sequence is TGTGCCAGCAGTTCCCAGAATCAGCCCCAGCATTTT. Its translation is CASSSQNQPQHF.